This T cell receptor beta chain emerged from a study of tumor T cells in aggressive B-cell lymphoma. Only in-frame clones appear in the TCRdb table, and some are missing; sequencing was by immunoSEQ multiplex PCR. In the table there are approximately 11,000 clones, about 89% of which are singletons. This CDR3 is 16 amino acids long. The germline V and J ends were trimmed by 2 bases and 2 bases, with 16 bases remaining between them. Germline V gives CDR1 SGHRS, CDR2 YFSETQ. The sequence derives from an adult with diffuse large B cell lymphoma. Material for sequencing was tumor tissue. The chain combines TRBV5-1 with TRBJ2-5; D may be TRBD2 (5 bases). The CDR3 bases are TGCGCCAGCAGCTTTTTAGCGCCAACGGGACAAGAGACCCAGTACTTC. It encodes CASSFLAPTGQETQYF.